This record concerns one T cell receptor (beta chain) sequence. This may stem from a read error, because a much larger clone lies one nucleotide away. This sample was included in a study of blood T cells in healthy people across ages. The CDR3 loop spans 11 amino acids. CDR1 and CDR2 (germline): SGHTA, FQGNSA. Primers used in a second PCR of roughly 7 to 12 cycles were a sample-barcoded 5' primer and a J-beta primer mix. MiXCR, run by TCRdb on the 5' RACE reads, gives a single entry per CDR3 protein. The sample consists of some 700,000 distinct CDR3 sequences, roughly two fifths of them appearing once.

This receptor was taken from a woman aged 55-70 years in good health. Sequenced input: blood. The chain couples TRBV7-2 to TRBJ2-7; D is perhaps TRBD2 (5 bases). In DNA form, the CDR3 reads TGTGCCAGCAGCGCGGGCTACGGGCAGTACTTC. It translates to CASSAGYGQYF.